Sequencing of this T cell receptor (beta chain) was carried out in a study of blood T cell repertoires in COVID-19. Background on the study: Acute-phase and convalescent COVID-19 samples originated in the United States, Italy and Spain. PBMCs, B-cell-depleted T cells, or T cells provided the cDNA or gDNA that made up the material.

Under the authors' procedure: Counts of nucleated cells, estimated from reference gene primer amplification, were obtained. Generated by immunoSEQ multiplex PCR, the TCRdb table keeps only in-frame clones and is missing some. V and J calls plus clone size are reproduced from that table; the DNA served to infer D and trimming. The sample has 150,000 to 200,000 clones, more than 80% seen once. The CDR3 sequence is 15 residues long. Germline trimming cut 3 bases from V and 9 bases from J; bases unmatched to any gene: 3. Germline V CDR1 and CDR2: SGHTA, FQGNSA. Material for sequencing was peripheral blood. The source is a woman aged 55-69 years with acute or convalescent COVID-19. This sequence joins TRBV7-2 and TRBJ2-1; 15 nucleotides agree with TRBD2. CDR3 sequence reads: CASSFGLAGGLEQFF. In DNA form, the CDR3 reads TGTGCCAGCAGCTTTGGACTAGCGGGAGGGCTTGAGCAGTTCTTC.